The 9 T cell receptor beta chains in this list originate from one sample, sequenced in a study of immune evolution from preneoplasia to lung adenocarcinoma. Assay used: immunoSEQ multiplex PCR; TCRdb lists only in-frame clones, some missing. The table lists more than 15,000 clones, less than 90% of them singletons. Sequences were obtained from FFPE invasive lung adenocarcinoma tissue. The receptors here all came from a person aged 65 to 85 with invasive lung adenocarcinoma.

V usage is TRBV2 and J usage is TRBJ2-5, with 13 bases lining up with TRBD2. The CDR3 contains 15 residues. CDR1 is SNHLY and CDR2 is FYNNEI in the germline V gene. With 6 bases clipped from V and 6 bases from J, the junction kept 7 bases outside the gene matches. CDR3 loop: CASSARTSGSQTQYF. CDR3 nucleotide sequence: TGTGCCAGCAGCGCTCGGACTAGCGGGAGTCAGACCCAGTACTTC.

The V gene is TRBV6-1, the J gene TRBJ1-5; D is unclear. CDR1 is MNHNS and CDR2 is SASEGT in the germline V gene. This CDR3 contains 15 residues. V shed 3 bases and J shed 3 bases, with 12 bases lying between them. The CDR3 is CASSDGIHPNQPQHF. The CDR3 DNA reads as TGTGCCAGCAGTGATGGTATCCATCCCAATCAGCCCCAGCATTTT.

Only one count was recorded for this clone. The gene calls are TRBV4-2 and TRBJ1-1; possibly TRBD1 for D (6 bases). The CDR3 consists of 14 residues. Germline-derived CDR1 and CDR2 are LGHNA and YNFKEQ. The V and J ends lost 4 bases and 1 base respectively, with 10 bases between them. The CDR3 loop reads CASSPKGQNTEAFF. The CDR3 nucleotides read TGTGCCAGCAGCCCTAAGGGACAGAACACTGAAGCTTTCTTT.

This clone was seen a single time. The CDR3 loop is CAPSGQAWGTEAFF. In DNA, the CDR3 is TGTGCCCCATCGGGCCAGGCGTGGGGCACTGAAGCTTTCTTT. This rearrangement joins TRBV30 to TRBJ1-1; D remains unclear. The germline V gene has CDR1 GTSNPN and CDR2 SVGIG (reference sequence). The CDR3 is 14 amino acids. V dropped 8 bases and J dropped 4 bases, with 20 bases sitting between them.

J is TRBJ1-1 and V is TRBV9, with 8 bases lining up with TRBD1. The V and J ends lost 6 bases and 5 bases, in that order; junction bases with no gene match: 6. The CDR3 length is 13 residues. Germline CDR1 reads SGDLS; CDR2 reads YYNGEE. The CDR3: CASNPGGLTEAFF. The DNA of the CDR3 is TGTGCCAGCAACCCAGGGGGCTTAACTGAAGCTTTCTTT.

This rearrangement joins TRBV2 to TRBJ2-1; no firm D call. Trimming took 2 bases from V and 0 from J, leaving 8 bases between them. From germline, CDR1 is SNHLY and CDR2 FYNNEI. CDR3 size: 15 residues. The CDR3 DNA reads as TGTGCCAGCAGTGAAAAACGGGCCTCCTACAATGAGCAGTTCTTC. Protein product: CASSEKRASYNEQFF.

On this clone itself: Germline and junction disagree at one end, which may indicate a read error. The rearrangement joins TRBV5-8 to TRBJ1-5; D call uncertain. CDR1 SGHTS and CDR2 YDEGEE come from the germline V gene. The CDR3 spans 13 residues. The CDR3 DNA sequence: TGTGCCAGTAGCTTGGCCCCCGGGCAGCCCCAGCATTTT. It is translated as CASSLAPGQPQHF.

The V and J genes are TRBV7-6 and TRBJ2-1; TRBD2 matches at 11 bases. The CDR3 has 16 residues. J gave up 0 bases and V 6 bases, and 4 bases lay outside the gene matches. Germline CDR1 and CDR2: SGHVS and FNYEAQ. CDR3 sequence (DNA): TGTGCCAGCAGTCCAGGACTAGCGGGCTCCTACAATGAGCAGTTCTTC. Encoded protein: CASSPGLAGSYNEQFF.

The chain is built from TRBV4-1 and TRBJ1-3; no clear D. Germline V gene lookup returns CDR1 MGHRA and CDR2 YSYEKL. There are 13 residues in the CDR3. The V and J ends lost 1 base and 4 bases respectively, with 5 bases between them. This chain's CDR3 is CASSQGWGNTIYF. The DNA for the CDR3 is TGCGCCAGCAGCCAAGGGTGGGGAAACACCATATATTTT.